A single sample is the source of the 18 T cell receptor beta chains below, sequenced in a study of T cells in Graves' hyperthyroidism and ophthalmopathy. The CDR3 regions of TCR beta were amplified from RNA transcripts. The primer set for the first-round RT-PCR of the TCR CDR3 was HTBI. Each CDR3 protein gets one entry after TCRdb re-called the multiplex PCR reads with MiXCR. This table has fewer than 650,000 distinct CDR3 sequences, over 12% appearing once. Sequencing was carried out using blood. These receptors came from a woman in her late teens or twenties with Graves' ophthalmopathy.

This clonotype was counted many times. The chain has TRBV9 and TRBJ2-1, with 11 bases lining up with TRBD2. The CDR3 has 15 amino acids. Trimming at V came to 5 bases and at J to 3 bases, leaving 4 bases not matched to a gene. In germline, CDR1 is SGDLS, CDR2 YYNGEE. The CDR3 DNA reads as TGTGCCAGCAGTGCCGGGACTAGCGGCTACAATGAGCAGTTCTTC. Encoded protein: CASSAGTSGYNEQFF.

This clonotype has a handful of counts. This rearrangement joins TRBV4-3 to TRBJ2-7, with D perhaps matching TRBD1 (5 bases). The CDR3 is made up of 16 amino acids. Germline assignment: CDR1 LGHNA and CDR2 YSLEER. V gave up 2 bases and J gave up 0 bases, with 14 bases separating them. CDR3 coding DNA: TGCGCCAGCAGCCAACGGTCCGAACAGGTCTCCTACGAGCAGTACTTC. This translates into CASSQRSEQVSYEQYF.

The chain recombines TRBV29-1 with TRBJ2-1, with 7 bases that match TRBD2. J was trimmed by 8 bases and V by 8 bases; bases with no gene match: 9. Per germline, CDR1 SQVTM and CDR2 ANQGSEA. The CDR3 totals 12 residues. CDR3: CSRGEGLYEQFF. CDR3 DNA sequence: TGCAGCCGGGGGGAGGGTCTCTATGAGCAGTTCTTC.

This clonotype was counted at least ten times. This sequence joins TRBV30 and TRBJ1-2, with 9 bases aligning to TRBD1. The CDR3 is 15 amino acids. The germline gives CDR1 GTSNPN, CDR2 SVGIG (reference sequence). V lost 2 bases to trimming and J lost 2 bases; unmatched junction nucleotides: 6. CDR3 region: CAWSPRTGANYGYTF. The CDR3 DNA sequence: TGTGCCTGGAGTCCCCGGACAGGGGCAAACTATGGCTACACCTTC.

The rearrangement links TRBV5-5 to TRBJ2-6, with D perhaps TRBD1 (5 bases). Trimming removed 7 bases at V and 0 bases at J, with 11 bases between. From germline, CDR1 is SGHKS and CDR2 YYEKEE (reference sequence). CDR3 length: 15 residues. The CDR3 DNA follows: TGTGCCAGCCGAAGGGGAAACTCTGGGGCCAACGTCCTGACTTTC. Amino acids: CASRRGNSGANVLTF.

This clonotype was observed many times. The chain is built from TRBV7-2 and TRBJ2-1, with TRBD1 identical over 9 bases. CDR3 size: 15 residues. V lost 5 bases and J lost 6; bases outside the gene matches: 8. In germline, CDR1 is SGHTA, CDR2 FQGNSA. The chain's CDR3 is CASSTGTGRSNEQFF. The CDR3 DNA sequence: TGTGCCAGCAGCACCGGGACAGGGCGTTCCAATGAGCAGTTCTTC.

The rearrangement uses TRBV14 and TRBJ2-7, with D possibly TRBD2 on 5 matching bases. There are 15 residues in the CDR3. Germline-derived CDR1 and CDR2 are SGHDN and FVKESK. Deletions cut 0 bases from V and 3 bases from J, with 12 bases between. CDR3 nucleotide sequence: TGTGCCAGCAGCCAAGACAGGACTTTCGTCTACGAGCAGTACTTC. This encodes CASSQDRTFVYEQYF.

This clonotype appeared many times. The CDR3 bases are TGTGCCAGCAGTCTCTATCGAGCCGGGGAGCTGTTTTTT. Protein product: CASSLYRAGELFF. V usage is TRBV28 and J usage is TRBJ2-2, with D unresolved. CDR1 is MDHEN, CDR2 SYDVKM, per germline. This CDR3 is built from 13 residues. Trimming cost V 5 bases and J 6 bases, with 10 bases left between them.

The DNA for the CDR3 is TGTGCCAGCACCCCAGGGGGCGAGCAGTACTTC. Protein product: CASTPGGEQYF. The chain carries TRBV6-2 or TRBV6-3 and TRBJ2-7, with 7 positions matching TRBD1. Germline CDR1 MNHEY, CDR2 SVGEGT. This CDR3 is built from 11 residues. Trimming removed 7 bases from V and 6 bases from J; junction bases left unmatched: 3.

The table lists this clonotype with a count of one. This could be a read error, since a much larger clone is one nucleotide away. The CDR3 protein is CASSLRDSALEQYF. The DNA for the CDR3 is TGCGCCAGCAGCTTGCGAGACTCAGCTCTCGAGCAGTACTTC. The chain employs TRBV5-1 and TRBJ2-7; D is uncertain. V was shortened by 1 base and J by 6 bases, with 14 bases between the two germline ends. Germline V gene data show CDR1 as SGHRS and CDR2 as YFSETQ. This CDR3 spans 14 amino acids.

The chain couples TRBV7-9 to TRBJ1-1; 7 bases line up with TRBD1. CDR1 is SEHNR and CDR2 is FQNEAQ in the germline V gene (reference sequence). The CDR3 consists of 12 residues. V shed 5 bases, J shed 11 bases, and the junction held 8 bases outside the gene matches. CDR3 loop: CASSPLDRRAFF. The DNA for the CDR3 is TGTGCCAGCAGCCCCCTGGACAGGCGGGCTTTCTTT.

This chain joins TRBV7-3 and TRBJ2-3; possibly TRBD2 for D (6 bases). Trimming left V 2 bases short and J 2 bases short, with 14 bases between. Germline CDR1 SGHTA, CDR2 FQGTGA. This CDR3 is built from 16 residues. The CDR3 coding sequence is TGTGCCAGCAGCTTAGGGACTGGGTCAGACACAGATACGCAGTATTTT. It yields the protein CASSLGTGSDTDTQYF.

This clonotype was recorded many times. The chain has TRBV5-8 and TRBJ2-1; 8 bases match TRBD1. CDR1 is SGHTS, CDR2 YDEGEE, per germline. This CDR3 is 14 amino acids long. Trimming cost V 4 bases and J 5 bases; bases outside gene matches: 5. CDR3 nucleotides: TGTGCCAGCAGCCCGCGGACAGGGAACAATGAGCAGTTCTTC. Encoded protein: CASSPRTGNNEQFF.

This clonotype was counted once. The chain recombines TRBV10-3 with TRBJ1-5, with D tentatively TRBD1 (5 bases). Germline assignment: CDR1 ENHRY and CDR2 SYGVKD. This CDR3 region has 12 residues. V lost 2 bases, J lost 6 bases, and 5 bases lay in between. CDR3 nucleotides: TGTGCCATCAGTGAGGGGGCTCAGCCCCAGCATTTT. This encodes CAISEGAQPQHF.

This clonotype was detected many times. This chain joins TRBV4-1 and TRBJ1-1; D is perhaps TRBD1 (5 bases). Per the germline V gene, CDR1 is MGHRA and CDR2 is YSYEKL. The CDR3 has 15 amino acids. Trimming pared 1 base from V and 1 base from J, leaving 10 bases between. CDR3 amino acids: CASSQAGGSNTEAFF. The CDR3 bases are TGCGCCAGCAGCCAAGCGGGGGGTTCGAACACTGAAGCTTTCTTT.

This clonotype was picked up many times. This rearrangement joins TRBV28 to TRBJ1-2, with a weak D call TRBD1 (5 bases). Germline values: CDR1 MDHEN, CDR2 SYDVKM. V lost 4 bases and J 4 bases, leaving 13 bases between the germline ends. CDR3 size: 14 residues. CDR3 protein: CASSSQGGLYGYTF. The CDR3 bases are TGTGCCAGCAGTTCCCAGGGAGGCCTCTATGGCTACACCTTC.

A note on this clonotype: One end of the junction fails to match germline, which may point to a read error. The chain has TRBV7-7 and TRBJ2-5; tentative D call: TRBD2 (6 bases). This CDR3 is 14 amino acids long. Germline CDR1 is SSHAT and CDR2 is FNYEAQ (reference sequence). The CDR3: CASSSVGGMETQYF. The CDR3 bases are TGTGCTAGCAGCTCCGTTGGGGGGATGGAGACCCAGTACTTC.

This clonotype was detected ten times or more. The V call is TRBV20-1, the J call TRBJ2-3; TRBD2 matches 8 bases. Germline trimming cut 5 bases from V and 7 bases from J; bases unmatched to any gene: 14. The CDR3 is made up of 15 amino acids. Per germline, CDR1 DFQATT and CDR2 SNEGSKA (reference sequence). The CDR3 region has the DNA TGCAGTGCTCCGGCCCCGGGCGGGAGGTTGAATACGCAGTATTTT. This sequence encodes CSAPAPGGRLNTQYF.